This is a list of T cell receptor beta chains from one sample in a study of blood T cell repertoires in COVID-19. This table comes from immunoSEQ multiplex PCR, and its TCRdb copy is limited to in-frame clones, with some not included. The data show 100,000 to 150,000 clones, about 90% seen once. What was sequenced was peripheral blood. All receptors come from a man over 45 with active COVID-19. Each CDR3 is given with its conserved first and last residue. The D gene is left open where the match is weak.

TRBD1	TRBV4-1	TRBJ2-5	CASSQVRGQGRGLLETQYF	TGCGCCAGCAGCCAAGTGAGGGGACAGGGGAGAGGGTTACTGGAGACCCAGTACTTC
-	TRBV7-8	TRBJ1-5	CASSFRGGSNQPQHF	TGTGCCAGCAGCTTCCGGGGGGGTAGCAATCAGCCCCAGCATTTT
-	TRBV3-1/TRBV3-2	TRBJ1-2	CASSPGGYGYTF	TGTGCCAGCAGCCCCGGGGGGTATGGCTACACCTTC
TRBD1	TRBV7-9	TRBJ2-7	CASSLALGQGAHEQYF	TGTGCCAGCAGCTTAGCGCTGGGACAGGGGGCCCACGAGCAGTACTTC
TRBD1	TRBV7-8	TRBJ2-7	CASSFVRTGVGEQYF	TGTGCCAGCAGTTTCGTCCGGACAGGCGTCGGGGAGCAGTACTTC
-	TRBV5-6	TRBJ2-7	CASSWGGTYEQYF	TGTGCCAGCAGCTGGGGGGGCACCTACGAGCAGTACTTC
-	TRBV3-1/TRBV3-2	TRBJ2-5	CASSPTIRGAQETQYF	TGTGCCAGCAGCCCAACCATACGGGGAGCGCAAGAGACCCAGTACTTC
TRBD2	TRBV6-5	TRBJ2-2	CASSWAGGSTGELFF	TGTGCCAGCAGCTGGGCGGGGGGCAGCACCGGGGAGCTGTTTTTT
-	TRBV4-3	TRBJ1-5	CASSQETGQPQHF	TGCGCCAGCAGCCAAGAAACGGGTCAGCCCCAGCATTTT
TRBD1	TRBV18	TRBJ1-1	CASSPVDRGEAFF	TGTGCCAGCTCACCCGTGGACAGGGGTGAAGCTTTCTTT
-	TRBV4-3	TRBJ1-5	CASSQDYSPFFRPQHF	TGCGCCAGCAGCCAAGATTACAGCCCCTTTTTTCGGCCCCAGCATTTT
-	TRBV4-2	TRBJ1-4	CASSQEPGQEKLFF	TGTGCCAGCAGCCAAGAACCAGGGCAAGAAAAACTGTTTTTT
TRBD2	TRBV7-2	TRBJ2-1	CASSFGTSGARVGRAQFF	TGTGCCAGCAGCTTCGGGACTAGCGGGGCCAGGGTCGGGCGAGCGCAGTTCTTC
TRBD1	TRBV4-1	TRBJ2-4	CASSQERDSSMIGKNIQYF	TGCGCCAGCAGCCAAGAGAGGGACAGCTCAATGATAGGCAAAAACATTCAGTACTTC
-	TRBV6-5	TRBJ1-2	CASSYSSGGADTF	TGTGCCAGCAGTTACTCGTCGGGGGGCGCTGACACCTTC
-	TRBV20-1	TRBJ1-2	CSARTVRGYTF	TGCAGTGCTCGGACAGTACGGGGCTACACCTTC
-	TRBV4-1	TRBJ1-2	CASSQTQGANYGYTF	TGCGCCAGCAGCCAAACACAGGGAGCTAACTATGGCTACACCTTC
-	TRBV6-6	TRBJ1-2	CASSLDILYGYTF	TGTGCCAGCAGCCTCGACATCCTATATGGCTACACCTTC
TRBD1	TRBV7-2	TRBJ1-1	CASSPQGGGTEAFF	TGTGCCAGCAGCCCACAGGGGGGAGGCACTGAAGCTTTCTTT
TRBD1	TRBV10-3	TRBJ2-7	CAISERLVGQGVTEQYF	TGTGCCATCAGTGAGCGATTAGTGGGACAGGGTGTTACCGAGCAGTACTTC